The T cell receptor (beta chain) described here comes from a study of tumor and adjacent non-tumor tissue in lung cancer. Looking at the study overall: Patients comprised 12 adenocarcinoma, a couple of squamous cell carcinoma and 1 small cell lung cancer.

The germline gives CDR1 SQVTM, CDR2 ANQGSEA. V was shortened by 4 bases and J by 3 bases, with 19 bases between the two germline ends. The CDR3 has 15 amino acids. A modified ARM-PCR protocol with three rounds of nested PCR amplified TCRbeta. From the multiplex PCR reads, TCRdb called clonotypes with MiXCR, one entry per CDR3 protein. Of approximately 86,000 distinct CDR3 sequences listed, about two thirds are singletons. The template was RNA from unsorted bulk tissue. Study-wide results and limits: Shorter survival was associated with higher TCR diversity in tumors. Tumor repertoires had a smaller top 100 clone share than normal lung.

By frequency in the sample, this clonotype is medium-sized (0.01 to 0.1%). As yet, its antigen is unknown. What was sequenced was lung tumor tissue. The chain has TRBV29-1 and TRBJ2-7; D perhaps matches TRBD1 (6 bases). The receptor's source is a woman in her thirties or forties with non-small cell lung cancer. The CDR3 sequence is CSVGKDSLTFYEQYF. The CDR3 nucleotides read TGCAGCGTTGGAAAGGACAGTCTCACTTTCTACGAGCAGTACTTC.